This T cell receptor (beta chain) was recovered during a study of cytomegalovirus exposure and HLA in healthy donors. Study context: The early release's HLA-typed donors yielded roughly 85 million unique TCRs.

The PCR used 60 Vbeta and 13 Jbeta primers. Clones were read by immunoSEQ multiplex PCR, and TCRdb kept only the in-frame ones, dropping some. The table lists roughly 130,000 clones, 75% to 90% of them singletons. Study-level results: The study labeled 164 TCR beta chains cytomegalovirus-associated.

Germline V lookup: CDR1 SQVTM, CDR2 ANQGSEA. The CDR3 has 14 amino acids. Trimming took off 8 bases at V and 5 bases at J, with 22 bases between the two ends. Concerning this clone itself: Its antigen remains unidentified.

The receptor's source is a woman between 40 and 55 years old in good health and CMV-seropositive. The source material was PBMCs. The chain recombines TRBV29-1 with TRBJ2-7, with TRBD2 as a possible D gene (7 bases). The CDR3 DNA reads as TGCAGCCCCCTAAAGCGGGACAATCAAGACGAGCAGTACTTC. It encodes CSPLKRDNQDEQYF.